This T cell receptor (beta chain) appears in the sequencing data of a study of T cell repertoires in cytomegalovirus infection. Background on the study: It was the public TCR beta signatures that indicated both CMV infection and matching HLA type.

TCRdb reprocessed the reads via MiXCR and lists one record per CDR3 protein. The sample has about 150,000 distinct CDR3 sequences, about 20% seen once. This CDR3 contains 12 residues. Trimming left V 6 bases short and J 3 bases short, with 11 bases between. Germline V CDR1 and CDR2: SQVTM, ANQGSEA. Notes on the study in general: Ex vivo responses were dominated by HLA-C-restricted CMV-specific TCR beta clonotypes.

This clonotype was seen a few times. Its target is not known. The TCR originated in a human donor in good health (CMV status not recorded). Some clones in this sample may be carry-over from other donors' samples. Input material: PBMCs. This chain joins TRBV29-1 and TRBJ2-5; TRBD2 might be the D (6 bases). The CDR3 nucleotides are TGCAGCGTGGTAGGGGAGGAAGAGACCCAGTACTTC. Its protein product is CSVVGEEETQYF. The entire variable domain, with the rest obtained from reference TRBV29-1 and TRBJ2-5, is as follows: SAVISQKPSRDICQRGTSLTIQCQVDSQVTMMFWYRQQPGQSLTLIATANQGSEATYESGFVIDKFPISRPNLTFSTLTVSNMSPEDSSIYLCSVVGEEETQYFGPGTRLLVL.